This T cell receptor (beta chain) was captured in a study of control samples from healthy donors and cancer patients. Sequenced by immunoSEQ multiplex PCR; TCRdb stores in-frame clones only, minus some. The sample consists of more than 95,000 clones, nearly 95% of them appearing once. This receptor was identified in a man aged 25-40 years in good health. What was sequenced was blood.

CDR3 sequence reads: CASSLVQGDYGYTF. In nucleotides, the CDR3 is TGTGCCAGCAGCTTGGTACAGGGAGACTATGGCTACACCTTC. This chain joins TRBV5-5 and TRBJ1-2; perhaps TRBD1 as D (6 bases). In germline, CDR1 is SGHKS, CDR2 YYEKEE (reference sequence). This CDR3 has 14 residues. Trimming took 0 bases from V and 3 from J, leaving 9 bases between them. The variable domain in full, completed from reference TRBV5-5 and TRBJ1-2, reads DAGVTQSPTHLIKTRGQQVTLRCSPISGHKSVSWYQQVLGQGPQFIFQYYEKEERGRGNFPDRFSARQFPNYSSELNVNALLLGDSALYLCASSLVQGDYGYTFGSGTRLTVV.